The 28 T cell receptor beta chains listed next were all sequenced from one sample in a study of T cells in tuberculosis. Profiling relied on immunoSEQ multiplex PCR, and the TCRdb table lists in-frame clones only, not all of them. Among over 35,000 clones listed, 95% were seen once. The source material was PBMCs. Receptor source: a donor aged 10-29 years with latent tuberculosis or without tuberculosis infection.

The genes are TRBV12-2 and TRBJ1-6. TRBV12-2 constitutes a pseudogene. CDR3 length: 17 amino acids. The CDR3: CASRLKPPREYNSPLHF. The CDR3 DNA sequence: TGTGCAAGTCGCTTAAAGCCCCCACGCGAGTATAATTCACCCCTCCACTTT.

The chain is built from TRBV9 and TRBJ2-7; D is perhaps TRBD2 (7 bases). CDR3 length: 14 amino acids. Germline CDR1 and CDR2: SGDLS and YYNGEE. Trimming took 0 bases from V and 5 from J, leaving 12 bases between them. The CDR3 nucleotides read TGTGCCAGCAGCGTAGGGGGGGGGCCCCACGAGCAGTACTTC. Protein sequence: CASSVGGGPHEQYF.

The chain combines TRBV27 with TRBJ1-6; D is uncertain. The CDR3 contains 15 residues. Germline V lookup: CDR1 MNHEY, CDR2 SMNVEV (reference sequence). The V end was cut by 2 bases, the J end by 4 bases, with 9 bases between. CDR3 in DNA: TGTGCCAGCAGTTTAGAGGGTCGGTATAATTCACCCCTCCACTTT. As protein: CASSLEGRYNSPLHF.

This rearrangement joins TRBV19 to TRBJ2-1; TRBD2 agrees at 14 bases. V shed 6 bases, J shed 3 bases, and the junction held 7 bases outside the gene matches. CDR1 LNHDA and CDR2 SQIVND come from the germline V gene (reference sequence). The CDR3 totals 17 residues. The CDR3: CASSTRGTSGSYNEQFF. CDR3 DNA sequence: TGTGCCAGTAGCACAAGGGGGACTAGCGGGAGCTACAATGAGCAGTTCTTC. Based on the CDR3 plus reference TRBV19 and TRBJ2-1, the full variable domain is DGGITQSPKYLFRKEGQNVTLSCEQNLNHDAMYWYRQDPGQGLRLIYYSQIVNDFQKGDIAEGYSVSREKKESFPLTVTSAQKNPTAFYLCASSTRGTSGSYNEQFFGPGTRLTVL.

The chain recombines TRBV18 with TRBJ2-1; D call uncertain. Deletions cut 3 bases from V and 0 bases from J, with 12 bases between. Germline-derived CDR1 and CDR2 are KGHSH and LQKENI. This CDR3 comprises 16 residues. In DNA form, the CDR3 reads TGTGCCAGCTCACCGTTCGGCGGAAGCTCCTACAATGAGCAGTTCTTC. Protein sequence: CASSPFGGSSYNEQFF.

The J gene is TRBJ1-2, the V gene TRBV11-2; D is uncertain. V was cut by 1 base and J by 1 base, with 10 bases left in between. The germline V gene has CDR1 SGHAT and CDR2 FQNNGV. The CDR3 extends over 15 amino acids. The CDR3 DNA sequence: TGTGCCAGCAGCTTAGGTTCTTCTTTTAACTATGGCTACACCTTC. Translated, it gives CASSLGSSFNYGYTF.

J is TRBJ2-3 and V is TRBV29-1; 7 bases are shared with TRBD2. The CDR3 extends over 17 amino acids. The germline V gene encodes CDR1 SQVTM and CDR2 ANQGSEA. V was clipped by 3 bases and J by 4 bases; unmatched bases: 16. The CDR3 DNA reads TGCAGCGTTGAGTGGGCTGGGAGGGGTCGTGGAGCAGATACGCAGTATTTT. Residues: CSVEWAGRGRGADTQYF.

CDR3 sequence reads: CASSPAYEQYF. The DNA of the CDR3 is TGTGCCAGCAGCCCCGCCTACGAGCAGTACTTC. This chain uses TRBV7-9 with TRBJ2-7, with D hard to call. Germline CDR1 reads SEHNR; CDR2 reads FQNEAQ (reference sequence). The CDR3 is made up of 11 amino acids. Trimming left V 5 bases short and J 2 bases short, with 4 bases between.

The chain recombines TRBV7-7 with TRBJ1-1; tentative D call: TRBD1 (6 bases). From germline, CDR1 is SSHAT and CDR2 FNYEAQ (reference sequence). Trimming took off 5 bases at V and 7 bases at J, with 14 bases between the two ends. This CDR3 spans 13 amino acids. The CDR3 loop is CASSQNREGEAFF. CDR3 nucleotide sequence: TGTGCCAGCAGCCAAAACAGGGAAGGTGAAGCTTTCTTT. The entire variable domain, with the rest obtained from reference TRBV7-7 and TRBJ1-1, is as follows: GAGVSQSPRYKVTKRGQDVTLRCDPISSHATLYWYQQALGQGPEFLTYFNYEAQPDKSGLPSDRFSAERPEGSISTLTIQRTEQRDSAMYRCASSQNREGEAFFGQGTRLTVV.

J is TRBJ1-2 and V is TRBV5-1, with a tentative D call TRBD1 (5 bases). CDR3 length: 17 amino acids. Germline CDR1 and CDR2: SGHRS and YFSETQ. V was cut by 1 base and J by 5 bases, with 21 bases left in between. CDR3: CASSLFPPGGGGYGYTF. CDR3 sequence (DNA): TGCGCCAGCAGCTTGTTTCCTCCCGGTGGTGGGGGGTATGGCTACACCTTC.

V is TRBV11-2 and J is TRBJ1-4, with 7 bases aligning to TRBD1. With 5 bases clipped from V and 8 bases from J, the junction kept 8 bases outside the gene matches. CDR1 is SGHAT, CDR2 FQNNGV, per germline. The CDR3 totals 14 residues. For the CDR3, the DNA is TGTGCCAGCAGCCGCAGGGGGGAAGGAGAAAAACTGTTTTTT. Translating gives CASSRRGEGEKLFF. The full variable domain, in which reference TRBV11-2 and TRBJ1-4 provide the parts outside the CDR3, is EAGVAQSPRYKIIEKRQSVAFWCNPISGHATLYWYQQILGQGPKLLIQFQNNGVVDDSQLPKDRFSAERLKGVDSTLKIQPAKLEDSAVYLCASSRRGEGEKLFFGSGTQLSVL.

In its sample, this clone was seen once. This CDR3 is CATKQADVYGYTF. The CDR3 region has the DNA TGTGCCACAAAACAGGCTGACGTCTATGGCTACACCTTC. This sequence joins TRBV5-6 and TRBJ1-2, with a weak D call TRBD1 (5 bases). Germline-derived CDR1 and CDR2 are SGHDT and YYEEEE. Trimming stripped 9 bases from V and 4 bases from J, with 16 bases between. The CDR3 runs to 13 residues.

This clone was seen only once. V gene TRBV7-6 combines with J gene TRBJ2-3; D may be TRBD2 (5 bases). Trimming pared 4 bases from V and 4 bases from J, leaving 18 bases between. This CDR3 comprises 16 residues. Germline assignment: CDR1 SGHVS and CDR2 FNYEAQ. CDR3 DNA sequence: TGTGCCAGCAGCTACGAATACGGGGTTAGGGCAGATACGCAGTATTTT. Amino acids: CASSYEYGVRADTQYF.

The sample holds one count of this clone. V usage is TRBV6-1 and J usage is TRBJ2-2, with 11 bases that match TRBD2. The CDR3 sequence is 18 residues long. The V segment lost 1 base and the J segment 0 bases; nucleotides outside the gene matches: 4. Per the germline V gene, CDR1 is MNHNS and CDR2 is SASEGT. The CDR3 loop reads CASSEVPSGGSNTGELFF. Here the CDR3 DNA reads TGTGCCAGCAGTGAAGTCCCTAGCGGGGGGTCGAACACCGGGGAGCTGTTTTTT.

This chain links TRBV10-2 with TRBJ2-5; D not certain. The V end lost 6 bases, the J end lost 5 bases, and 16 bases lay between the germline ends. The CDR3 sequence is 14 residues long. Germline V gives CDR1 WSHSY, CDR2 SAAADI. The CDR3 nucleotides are TGCGCCAGCAGCCACAGTGGCGCTGAGGAGACCCAGTACTTC. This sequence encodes CASSHSGAEETQYF.

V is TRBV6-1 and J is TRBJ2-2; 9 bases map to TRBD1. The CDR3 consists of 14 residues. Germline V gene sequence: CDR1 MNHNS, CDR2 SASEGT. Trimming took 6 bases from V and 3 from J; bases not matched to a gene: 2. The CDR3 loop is CASRWTGDTGELFF. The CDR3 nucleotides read TGTGCCAGCAGGTGGACAGGGGACACCGGGGAGCTGTTTTTT.

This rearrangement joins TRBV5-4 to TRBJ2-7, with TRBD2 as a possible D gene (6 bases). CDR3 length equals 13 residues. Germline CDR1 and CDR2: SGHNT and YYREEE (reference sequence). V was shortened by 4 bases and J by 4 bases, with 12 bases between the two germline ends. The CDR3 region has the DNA TGTGCCAGCAGCGTCGGGAGTGCTTACGAGCAGTACTTC. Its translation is CASSVGSAYEQYF.

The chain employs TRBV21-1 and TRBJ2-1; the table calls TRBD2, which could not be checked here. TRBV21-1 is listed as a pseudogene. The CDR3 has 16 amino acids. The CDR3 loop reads CASSEVTSGGGDEQFF. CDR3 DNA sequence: TGTGCCAGCAGCGAGGTGACTAGCGGGGGTGGGGATGAGCAGTTCTTC.

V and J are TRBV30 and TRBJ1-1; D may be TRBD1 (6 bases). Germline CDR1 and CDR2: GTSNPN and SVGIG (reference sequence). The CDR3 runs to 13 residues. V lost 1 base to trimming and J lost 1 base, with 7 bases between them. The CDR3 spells CAWSETGNTEAFF. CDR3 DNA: TGTGCCTGGAGTGAGACAGGGAACACTGAAGCTTTCTTT.

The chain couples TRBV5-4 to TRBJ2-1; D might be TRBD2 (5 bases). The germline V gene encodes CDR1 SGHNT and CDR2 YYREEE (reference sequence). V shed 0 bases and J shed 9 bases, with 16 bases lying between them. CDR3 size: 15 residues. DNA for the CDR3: TGTGCCAGCAGCTTGGTCGGAAGGGTTGAGGGTGAGCAGTTCTTC. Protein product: CASSLVGRVEGEQFF. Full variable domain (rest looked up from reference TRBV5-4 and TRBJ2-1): ETGVTQSPTHLIKTRGQQVTLRCSSQSGHNTVSWYQQALGQGPQFIFQYYREEENGRGNFPPRFSGLQFPNYSSELNVNALELDDSALYLCASSLVGRVEGEQFFGPGTRLTVL.

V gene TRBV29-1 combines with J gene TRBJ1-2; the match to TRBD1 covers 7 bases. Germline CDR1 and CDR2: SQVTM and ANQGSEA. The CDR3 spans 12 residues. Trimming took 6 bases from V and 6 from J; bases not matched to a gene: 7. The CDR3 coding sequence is TGCAGCGTCTACCAGGGGGTTGATGGCTACACCTTC. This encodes CSVYQGVDGYTF.

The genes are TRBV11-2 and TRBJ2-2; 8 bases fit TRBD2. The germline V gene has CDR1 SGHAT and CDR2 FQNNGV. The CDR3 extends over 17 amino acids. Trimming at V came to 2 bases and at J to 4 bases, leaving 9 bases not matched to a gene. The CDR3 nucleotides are TGTGCCAGCAGCTTATTTTGGACTAGCCCACCCACCGGGGAGCTGTTTTTT. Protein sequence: CASSLFWTSPPTGELFF.

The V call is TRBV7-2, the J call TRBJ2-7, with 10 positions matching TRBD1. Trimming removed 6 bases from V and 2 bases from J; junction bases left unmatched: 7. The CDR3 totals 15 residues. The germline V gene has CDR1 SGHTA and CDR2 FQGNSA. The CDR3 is CASREPGQGTYEQYF. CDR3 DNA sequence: TGTGCCAGCAGAGAACCGGGACAGGGGACCTACGAGCAGTACTTC.

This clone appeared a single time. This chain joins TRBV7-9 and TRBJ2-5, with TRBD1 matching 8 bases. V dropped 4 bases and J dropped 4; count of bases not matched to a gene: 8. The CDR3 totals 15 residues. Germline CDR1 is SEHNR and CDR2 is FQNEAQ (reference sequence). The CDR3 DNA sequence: TGTGCCAGCAGCTCCGCCAGGGGGCGCAGAGAGACCCAGTACTTC. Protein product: CASSSARGRRETQYF.

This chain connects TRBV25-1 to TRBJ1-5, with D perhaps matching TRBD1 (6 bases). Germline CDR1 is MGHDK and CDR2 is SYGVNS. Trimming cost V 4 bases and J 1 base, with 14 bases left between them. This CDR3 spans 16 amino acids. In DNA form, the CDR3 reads TGTGCCAGCAGTGGAAGGGGGACGGAGAGCAATCAGCCCCAGCATTTT. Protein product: CASSGRGTESNQPQHF.

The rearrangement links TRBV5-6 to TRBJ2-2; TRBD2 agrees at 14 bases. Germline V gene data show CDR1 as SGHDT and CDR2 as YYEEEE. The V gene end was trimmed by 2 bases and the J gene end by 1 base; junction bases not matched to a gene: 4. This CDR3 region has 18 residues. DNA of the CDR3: TGTGCCAGCAGCTTCCGGACTAGCGGGGGGAGGAACACCGGGGAGCTGTTTTTT. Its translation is CASSFRTSGGRNTGELFF.

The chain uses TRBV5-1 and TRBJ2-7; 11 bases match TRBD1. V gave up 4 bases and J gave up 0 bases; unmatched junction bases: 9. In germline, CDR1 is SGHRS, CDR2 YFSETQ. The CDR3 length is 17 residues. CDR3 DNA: TGCGCCAGCAGCGTCGACGCCGGGACAGGGGGCTCCTACGAGCAGTACTTC. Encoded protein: CASSVDAGTGGSYEQYF.

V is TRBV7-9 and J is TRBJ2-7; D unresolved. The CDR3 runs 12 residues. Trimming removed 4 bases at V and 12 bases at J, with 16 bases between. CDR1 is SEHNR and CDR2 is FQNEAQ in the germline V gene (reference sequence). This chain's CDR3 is CASSSLVVGWYF. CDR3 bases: TGTGCCAGCAGCTCCCTGGTGGTCGGTTGGTACTTC.